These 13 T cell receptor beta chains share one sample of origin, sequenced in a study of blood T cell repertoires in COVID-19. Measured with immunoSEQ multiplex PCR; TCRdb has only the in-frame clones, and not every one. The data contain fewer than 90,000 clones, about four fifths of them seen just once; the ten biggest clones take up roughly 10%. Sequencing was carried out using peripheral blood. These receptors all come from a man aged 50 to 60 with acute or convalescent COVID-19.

This CDR3 is CASSERGRGNTEAFF. The CDR3 DNA is TGTGCCAGCAGTGAAAGGGGGCGCGGGAACACTGAAGCTTTCTTT. V and J are TRBV25-1 and TRBJ1-1, with 7 bases lining up with TRBD1. The CDR3 sequence is 15 residues long. Trimming cost V 2 bases and J 1 base; bases outside gene matches: 4. Germline CDR1 is MGHDK and CDR2 is SYGVNS.

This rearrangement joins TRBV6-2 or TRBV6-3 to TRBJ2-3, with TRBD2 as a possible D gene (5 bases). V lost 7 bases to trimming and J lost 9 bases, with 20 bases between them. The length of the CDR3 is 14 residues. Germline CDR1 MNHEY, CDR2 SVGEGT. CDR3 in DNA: TGTGCCAGCACCCCCGTCGGGGTCGTGGAGACGCAGTATTTT. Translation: CASTPVGVVETQYF.

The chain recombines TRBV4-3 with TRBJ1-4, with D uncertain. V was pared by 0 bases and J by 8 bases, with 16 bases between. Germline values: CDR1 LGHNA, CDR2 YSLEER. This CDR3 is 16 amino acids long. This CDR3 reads CASSQDRDTGGEKLFF. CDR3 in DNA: TGCGCCAGCAGCCAAGATCGTGACACGGGAGGGGAAAAACTGTTTTTT.

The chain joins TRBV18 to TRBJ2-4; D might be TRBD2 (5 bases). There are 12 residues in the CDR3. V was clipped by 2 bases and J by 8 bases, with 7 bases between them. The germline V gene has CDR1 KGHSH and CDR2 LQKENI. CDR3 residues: CASSPRADIQYF. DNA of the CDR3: TGTGCCAGCTCACCAAGAGCGGACATTCAGTACTTC. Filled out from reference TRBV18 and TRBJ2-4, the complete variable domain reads NAGVMQNPRHLVRRRGQEARLRCSPMKGHSHVYWYRQLPEEGLKFMVYLQKENIIDESGMPKERFSAEFPKEGPSILRIQQVVRGDSAAYFCASSPRADIQYFGAGTRLSVL.

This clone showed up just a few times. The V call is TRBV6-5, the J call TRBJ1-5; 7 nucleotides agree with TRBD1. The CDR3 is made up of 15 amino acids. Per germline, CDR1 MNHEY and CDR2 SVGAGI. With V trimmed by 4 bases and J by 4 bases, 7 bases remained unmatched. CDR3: CASSSGTAKNQPQHF. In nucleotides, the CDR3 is TGTGCCAGCAGTTCTGGGACAGCAAAGAATCAGCCCCAGCATTTT.

DNA for the CDR3: TGTGCCAGCAGCTACCCTGGGGGGGGAAATTCACCCCTCCACTTT. Amino acids: CASSYPGGGNSPLHF. This chain links TRBV3-1 (or the pseudogene TRBV3-2) with TRBJ1-6, with D possibly TRBD1 on 5 matching bases. The CDR3 totals 15 residues. Trimming pared 5 bases from V and 7 bases from J, leaving 15 bases between. Germline V gives CDR1 LGHDT, CDR2 YNNKEL (reference sequence).

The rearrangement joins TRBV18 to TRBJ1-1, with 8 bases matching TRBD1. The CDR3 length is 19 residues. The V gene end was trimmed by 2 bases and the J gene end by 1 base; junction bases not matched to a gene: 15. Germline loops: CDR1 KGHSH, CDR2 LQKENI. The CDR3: CASSPSRLVQTGENTEAFF. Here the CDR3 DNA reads TGTGCCAGCTCACCATCTAGGCTGGTGCAGACAGGGGAGAACACTGAAGCTTTCTTT.

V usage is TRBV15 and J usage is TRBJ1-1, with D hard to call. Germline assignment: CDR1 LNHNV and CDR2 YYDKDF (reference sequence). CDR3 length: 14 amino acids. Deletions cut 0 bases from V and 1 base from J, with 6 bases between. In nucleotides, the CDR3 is TGTGCCACCAGCAGAGAGGCGGCGAACACTGAAGCTTTCTTT. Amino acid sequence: CATSREAANTEAFF.

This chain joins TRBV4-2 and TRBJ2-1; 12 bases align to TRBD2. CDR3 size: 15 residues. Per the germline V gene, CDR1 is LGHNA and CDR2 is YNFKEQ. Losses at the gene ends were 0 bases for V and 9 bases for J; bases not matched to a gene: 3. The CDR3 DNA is TGTGCCAGCAGCCAAGAACTAGCGGGAGGAGGTGAGCAGTTCTTC. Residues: CASSQELAGGGEQFF.

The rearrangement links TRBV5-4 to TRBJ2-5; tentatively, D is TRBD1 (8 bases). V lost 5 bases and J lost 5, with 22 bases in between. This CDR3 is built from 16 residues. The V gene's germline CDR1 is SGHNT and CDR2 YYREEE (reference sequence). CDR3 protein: CASRASGQGAFETQYF. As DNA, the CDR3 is TGTGCCAGCAGGGCTAGCGGTCAGGGGGCGTTCGAGACCCAGTACTTC.

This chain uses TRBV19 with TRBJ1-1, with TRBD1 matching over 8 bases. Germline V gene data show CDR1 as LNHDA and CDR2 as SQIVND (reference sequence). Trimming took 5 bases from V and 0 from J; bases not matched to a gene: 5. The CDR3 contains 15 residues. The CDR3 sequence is CASSLRQGLNTEAFF. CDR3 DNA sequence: TGTGCCAGTAGTCTACGACAGGGGCTGAACACTGAAGCTTTCTTT.

The CDR3 DNA follows: TGTGCCAGCAGGGACAGGCATCACTACGAGCAGTACTTC. It specifies CASRDRHHYEQYF. This chain connects TRBV6-5 to TRBJ2-7, with 7 bases identical to TRBD1. V lost 6 bases to trimming and J lost 3 bases; unmatched junction nucleotides: 5. This CDR3 is 13 amino acids long. Germline CDR1 MNHEY, CDR2 SVGAGI.

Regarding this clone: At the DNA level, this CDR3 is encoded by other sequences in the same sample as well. CDR3 sequence (DNA): TGTGCCAGCAGCTCCACAGGGGGATACGGCTACACCTTC. This translates into CASSSTGGYGYTF. This chain uses TRBV7-9 with TRBJ1-2; 8 bases align to TRBD1. Trimming took 4 bases from V and 8 from J; bases not matched to a gene: 6. This CDR3 has 13 amino acids. From germline, CDR1 is SEHNR and CDR2 FQNEAQ (reference sequence).